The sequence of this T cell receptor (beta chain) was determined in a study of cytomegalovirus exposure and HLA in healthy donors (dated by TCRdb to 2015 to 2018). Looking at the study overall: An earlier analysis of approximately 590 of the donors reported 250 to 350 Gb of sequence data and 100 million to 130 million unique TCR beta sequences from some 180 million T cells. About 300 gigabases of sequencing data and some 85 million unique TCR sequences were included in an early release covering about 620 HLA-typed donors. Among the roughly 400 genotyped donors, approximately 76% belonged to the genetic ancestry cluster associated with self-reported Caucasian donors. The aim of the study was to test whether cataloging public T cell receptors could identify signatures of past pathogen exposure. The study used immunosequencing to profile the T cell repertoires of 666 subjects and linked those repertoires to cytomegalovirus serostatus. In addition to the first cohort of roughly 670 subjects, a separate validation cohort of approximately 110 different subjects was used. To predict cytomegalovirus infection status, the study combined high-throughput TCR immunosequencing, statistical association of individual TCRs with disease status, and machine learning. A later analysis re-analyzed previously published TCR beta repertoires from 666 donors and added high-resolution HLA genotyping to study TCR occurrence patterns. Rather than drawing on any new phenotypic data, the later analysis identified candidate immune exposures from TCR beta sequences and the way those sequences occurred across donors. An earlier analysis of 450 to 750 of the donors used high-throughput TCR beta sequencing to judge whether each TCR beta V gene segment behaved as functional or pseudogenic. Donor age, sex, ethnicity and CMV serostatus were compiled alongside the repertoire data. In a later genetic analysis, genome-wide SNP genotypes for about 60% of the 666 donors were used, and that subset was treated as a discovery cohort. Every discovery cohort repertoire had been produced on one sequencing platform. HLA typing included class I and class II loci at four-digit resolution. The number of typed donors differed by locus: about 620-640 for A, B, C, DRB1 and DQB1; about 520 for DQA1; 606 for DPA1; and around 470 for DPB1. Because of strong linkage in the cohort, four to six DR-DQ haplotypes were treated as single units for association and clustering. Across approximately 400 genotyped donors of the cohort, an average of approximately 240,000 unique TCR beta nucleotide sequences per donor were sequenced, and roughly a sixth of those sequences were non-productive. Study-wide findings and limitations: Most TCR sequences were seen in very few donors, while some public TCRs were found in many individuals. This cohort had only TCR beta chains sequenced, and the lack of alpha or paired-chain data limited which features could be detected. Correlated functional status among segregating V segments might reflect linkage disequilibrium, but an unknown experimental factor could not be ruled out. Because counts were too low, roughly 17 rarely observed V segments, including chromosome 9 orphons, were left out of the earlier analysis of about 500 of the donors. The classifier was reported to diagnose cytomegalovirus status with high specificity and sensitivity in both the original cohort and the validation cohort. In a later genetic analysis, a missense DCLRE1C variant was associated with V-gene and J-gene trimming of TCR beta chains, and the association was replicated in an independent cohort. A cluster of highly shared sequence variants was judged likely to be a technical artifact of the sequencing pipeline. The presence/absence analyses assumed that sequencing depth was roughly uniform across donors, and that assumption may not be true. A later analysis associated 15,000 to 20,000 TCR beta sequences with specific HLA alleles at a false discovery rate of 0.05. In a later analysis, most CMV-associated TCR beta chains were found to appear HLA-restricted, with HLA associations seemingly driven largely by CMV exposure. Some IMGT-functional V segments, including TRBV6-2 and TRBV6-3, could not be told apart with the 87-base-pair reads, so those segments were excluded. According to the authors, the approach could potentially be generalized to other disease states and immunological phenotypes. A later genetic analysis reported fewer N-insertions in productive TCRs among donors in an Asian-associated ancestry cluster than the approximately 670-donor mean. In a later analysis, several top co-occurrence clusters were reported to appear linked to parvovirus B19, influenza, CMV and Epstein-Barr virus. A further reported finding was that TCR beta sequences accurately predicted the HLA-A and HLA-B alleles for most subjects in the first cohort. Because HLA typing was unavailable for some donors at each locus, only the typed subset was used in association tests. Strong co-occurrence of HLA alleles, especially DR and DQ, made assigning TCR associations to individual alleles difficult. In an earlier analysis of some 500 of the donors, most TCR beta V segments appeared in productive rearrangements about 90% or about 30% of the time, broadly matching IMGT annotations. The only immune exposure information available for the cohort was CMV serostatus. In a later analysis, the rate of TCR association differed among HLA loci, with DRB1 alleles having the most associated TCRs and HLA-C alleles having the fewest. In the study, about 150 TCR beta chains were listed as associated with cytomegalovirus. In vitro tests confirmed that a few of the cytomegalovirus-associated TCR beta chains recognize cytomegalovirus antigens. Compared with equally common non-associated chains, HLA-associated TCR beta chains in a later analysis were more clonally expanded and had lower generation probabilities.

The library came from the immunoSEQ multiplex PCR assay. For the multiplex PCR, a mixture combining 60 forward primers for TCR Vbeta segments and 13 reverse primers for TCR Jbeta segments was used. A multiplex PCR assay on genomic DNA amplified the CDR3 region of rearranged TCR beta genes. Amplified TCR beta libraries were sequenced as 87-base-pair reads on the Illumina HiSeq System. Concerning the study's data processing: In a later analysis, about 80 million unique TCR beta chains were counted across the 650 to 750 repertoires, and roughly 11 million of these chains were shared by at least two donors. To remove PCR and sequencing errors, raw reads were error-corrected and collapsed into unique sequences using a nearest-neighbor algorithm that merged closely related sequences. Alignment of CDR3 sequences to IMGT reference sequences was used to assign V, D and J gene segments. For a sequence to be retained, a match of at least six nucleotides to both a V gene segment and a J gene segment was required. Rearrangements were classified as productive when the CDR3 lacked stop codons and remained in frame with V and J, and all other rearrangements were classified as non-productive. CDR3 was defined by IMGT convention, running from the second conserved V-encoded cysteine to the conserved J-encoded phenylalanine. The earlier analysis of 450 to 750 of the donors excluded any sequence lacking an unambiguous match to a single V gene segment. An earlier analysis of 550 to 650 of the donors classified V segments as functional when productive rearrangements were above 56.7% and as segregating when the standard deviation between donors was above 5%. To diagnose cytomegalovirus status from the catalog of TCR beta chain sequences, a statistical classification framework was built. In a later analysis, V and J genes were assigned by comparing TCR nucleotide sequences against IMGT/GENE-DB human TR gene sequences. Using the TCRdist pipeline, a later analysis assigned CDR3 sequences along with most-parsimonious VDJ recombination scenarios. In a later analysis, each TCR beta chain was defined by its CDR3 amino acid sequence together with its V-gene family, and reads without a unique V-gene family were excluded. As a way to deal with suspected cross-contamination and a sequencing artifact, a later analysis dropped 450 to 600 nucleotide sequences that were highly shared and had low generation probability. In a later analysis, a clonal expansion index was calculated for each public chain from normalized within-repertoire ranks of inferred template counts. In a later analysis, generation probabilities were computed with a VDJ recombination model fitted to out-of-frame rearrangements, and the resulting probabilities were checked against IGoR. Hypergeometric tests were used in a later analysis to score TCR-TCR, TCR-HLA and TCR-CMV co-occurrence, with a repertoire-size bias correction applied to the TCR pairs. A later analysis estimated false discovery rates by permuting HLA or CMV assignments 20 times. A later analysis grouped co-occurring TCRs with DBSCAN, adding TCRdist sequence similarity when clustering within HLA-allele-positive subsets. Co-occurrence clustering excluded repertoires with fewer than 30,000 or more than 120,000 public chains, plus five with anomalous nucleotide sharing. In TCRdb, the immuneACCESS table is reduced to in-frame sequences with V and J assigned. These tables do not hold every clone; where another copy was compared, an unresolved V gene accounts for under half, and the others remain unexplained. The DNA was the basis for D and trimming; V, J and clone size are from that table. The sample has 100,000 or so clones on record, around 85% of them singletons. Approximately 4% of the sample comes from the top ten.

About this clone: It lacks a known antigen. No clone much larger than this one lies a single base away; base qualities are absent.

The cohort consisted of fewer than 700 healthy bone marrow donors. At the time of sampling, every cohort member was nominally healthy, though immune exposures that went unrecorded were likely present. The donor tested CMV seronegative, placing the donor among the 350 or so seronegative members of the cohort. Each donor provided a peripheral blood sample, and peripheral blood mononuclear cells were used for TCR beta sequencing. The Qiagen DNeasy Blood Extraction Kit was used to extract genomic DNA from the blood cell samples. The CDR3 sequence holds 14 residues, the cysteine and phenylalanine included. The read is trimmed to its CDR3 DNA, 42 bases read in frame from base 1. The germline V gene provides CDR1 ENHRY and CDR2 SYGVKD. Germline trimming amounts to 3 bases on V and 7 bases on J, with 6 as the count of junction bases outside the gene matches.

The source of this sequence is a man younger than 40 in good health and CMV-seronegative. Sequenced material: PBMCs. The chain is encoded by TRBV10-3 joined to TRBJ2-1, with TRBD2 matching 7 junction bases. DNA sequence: TGTGCCATCAGTGACCGTTCCGGGGGGAATGAGCAGTTCTTC. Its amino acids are CAISDRSGGNEQFF.